This record concerns one T cell receptor (beta chain) sequence. This clonotype was seen more than once but under ten times. What antigen it recognizes has not been identified. No base-level quality is on record; no much larger clone is a single base apart. These data originate in a study of T-cell memory formation after mild COVID-19 (dated by TCRdb to the early 2020s). Regarding the complete study: Most TCR sequence clusters were specific to one of the two donors. In two donors, T-cell clones that expanded and contracted after mild COVID-19 were tracked by sequencing TCRalpha and TCRbeta repertoires over time. Two young, previously healthy adult volunteers, one female and one male, were included in the cohort.

The run used an Illumina NovaSeq 6000. Using 5'RACE with constant-segment primers, TCRalpha and TCRbeta cDNA libraries were constructed, with sample barcodes and unique molecular identifiers added in the process. RNA was extracted from every sample with Trizol reagent. Libraries were amplified in two PCR steps, with a second sample barcode and Illumina TruSeq adapters added in the second step. Sequencing of the libraries was done on an Illumina NovaSeq, producing 2 x 150 bp paired-end reads. Per the source publication's procedure: With migec v1.2.7, reads were demultiplexed and then collapsed into UMI-guided consensus sequences. Using mixcr v2.1.11, UMI consensuses were aligned to TRA and TRB V and J templates and then assembled into clonotypes. A clonotype was counted as expanded or contracted only when both edgeR and NoisET called the clonotype significant, with the noise models trained on biological replicates. For edgeR calls, a false discovery rate-adjusted p below 0.01 and a log2 fold-change threshold of 1 were applied. PCA with hierarchical clustering of max-normalized trajectories of the 1000 most abundant clonotypes was used as exploratory dynamics analysis. Separately sequenced CD4+ and CD8+ repertoires were used to assign a CD4 or CD8 phenotype to each responding clone. TCRdb took the public reads, trimmed them with fastp at Q25, ran MiXCR for clone calling and kept in-frame beta chains. Each record represents a unique CDR3 protein, reported with the most common genes and DNA among its rows. The V and J calls and clone size come from TCRdb's table, not from the authors' own analysis. For this sample the table gives 85,000 to 130,000 distinct CDR3 sequences, of which around 10% were detected only once. The top ten constitute about 40% of the sample.

The CDR3 goes from the cysteine to the phenylalanine over 16 residues. Left in the record is the CDR3 DNA by itself, 48 bases read in frame from the first base. Between the V and J ends, shortened by 6 bases and 4 bases respectively, the junction contains 18 bases. Taken from the germline V gene (reference sequence), the CDR1 and CDR2 loops are LNHDA and SQIVND. PBMCs were isolated by Ficoll-Paque density gradient centrifugation. The paper's findings and limits, for the study overall: The second-wave clones that peaked on day 37 were not confirmed to be SARS-CoV-2 specific. The study covered only two mild cases, and larger cohorts including severe cases with pre-infection samples were considered necessary. From day 15 to 85, contracting clones showed balanced CD4/CD8 phenotypes, whereas a second wave of clones that expanded from day 15 to 37 leaned towards CD4+. Contracting CD4+ clones were located mainly in the CM and EM memory subsets, whereas CD8+ clones were found to be enriched in EMRA. Some responding clones were detected in pre-infection memory, suggesting pre-existing cross-reactive memory T cells joined the SARS-CoV-2 response.

The receptor comes from a man between 18 and 35 years old who had mild COVID-19 (a few samples of this study predate the infection). The sample titles of this study are shuffled in the database, so cell type and time point are left out; the donor was told from shared clones. The chain is made from TRBV19 and TRBJ2-2; TRBD2 is perhaps the D gene, given 7 matching bases. Sequencing used PBMCs or a T cell subset sorted from them (not recorded which). The DNA sequence is given as TGTGCCAGTAGCCATCGCGGGGGCCCCCTCACCGGGGAGCTGTTTTTT. It encodes CASSHRGGPLTGELFF.